This T cell receptor (beta chain) is from a study of blood T cells in healthy people across ages. A second PCR of roughly 7 to 11 cycles used a sample-barcoded 5' primer and a J-beta primer mix. TCRdb fed the 5' RACE reads into MiXCR, producing one record per CDR3 protein. The table has about 640,000 distinct CDR3 sequences, roughly 53% seen once. Trimming removed 7 bases at V and 1 base at J, with 13 bases between. This CDR3 contains 13 residues. CDR1 is DFQATT, CDR2 SNEGSKA, per germline (reference sequence). V usage is TRBV20-1 and J usage is TRBJ1-1; perhaps TRBD1 as D (5 bases). This receptor was taken from a man in his fifties or sixties in good health. Sequenced material: blood. CDR3 coding DNA: TGCAGTGTCCGGGGGGTCGGGAACACTGAAGCTTTCTTT. It specifies CSVRGVGNTEAFF.